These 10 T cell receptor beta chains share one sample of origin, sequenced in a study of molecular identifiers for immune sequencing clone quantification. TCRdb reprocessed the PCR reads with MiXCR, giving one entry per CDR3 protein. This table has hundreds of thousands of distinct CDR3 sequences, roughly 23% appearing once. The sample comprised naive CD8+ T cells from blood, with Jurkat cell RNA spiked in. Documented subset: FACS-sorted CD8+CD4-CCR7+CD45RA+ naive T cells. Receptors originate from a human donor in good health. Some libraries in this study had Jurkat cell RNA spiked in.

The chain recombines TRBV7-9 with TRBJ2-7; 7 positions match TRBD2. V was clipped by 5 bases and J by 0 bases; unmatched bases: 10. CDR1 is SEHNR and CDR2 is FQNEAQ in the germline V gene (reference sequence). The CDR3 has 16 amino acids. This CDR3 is CASSAETSTSSYEQYF. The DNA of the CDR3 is TGTGCCAGCAGCGCCGAGACTAGCACGAGCTCCTACGAGCAGTACTTC.

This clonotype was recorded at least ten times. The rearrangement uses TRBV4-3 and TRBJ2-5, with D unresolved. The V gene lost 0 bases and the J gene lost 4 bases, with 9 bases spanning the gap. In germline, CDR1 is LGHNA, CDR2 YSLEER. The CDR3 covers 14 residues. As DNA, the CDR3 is TGCGCCAGCAGCCAAGACAGGTTCTTAGAGACCCAGTACTTC. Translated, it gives CASSQDRFLETQYF.

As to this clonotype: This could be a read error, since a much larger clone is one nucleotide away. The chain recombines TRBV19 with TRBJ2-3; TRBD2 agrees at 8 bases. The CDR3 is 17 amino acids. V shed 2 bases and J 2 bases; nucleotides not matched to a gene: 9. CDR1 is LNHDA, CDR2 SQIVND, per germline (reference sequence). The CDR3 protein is CASSITTGGGPTDTQYF. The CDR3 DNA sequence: TGTGCCAGTAGTATAACGACTGGCGGGGGGCCCACAGATACGCAGTATTTT.

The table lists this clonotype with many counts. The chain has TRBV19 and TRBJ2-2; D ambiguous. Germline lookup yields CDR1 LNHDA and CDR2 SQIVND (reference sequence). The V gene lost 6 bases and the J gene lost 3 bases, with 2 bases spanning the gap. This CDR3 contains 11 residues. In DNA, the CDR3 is TGTGCCAGTAGACACACCGGGGAGCTGTTTTTT. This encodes CASRHTGELFF.

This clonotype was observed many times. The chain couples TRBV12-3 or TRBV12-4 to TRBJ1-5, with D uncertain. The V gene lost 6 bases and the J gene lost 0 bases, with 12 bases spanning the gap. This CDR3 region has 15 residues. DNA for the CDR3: TGTGCCAGCAGCCCGACACTTTATAGCAATCAGCCCCAGCATTTT. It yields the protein CASSPTLYSNQPQHF.

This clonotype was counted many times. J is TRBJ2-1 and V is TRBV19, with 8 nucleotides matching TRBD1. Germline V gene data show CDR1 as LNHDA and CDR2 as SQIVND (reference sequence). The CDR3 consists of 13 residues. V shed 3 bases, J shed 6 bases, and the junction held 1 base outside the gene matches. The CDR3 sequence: CASSMTGANEQFF. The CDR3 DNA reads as TGTGCCAGTAGTATGACAGGGGCCAATGAGCAGTTCTTC.

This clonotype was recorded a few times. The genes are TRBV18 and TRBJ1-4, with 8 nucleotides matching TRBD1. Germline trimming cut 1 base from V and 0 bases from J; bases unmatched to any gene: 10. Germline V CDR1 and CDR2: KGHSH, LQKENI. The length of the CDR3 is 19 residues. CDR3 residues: CASSPRDRTNPATNEKLFF. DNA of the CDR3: TGTGCCAGCTCACCACGGGACAGGACAAACCCTGCAACTAATGAAAAACTGTTTTTT.

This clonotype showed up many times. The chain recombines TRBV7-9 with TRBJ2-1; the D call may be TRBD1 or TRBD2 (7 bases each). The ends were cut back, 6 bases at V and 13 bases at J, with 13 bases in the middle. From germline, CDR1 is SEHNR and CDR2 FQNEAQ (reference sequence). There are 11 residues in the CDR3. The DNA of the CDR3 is TGTGCCAGCAGAGCGGGACAGCCCCAGTTCTTC. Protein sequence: CASRAGQPQFF. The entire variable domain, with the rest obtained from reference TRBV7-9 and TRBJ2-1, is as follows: DTGVSQNPRHKITKRGQNVTFRCDPISEHNRLYWYRQTLGQGPEFLTYFQNEAQLEKSRLLSDRFSAERPKGSFSTLEIQRTEQGDSAMYLCASRAGQPQFFGPGTRLTVL.

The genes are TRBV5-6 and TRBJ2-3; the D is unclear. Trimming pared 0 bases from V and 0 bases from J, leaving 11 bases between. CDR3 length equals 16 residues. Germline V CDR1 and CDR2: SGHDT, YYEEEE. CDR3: CASSLVADASTDTQYF. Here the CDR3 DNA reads TGTGCCAGCAGCTTGGTTGCAGATGCTAGCACAGATACGCAGTATTTT.

CDR3 in amino acids: CASSYGGWAEAFF. The CDR3 region has the DNA TGTGCCAGCAGTTACGGGGGGTGGGCTGAAGCTTTCTTT. The chain couples TRBV6-2 or TRBV6-3 to TRBJ1-1, with a possible D match to TRBD1 (5 bases). Trimming shortened V by 2 bases and J by 6 bases, and 10 bases separated the two germline ends. Germline V gives CDR1 MNHEY, CDR2 SVGEGT. The CDR3 sequence is 13 residues long.